The T cell receptor beta chain described here comes from a study of blood T cell repertoires in COVID-19. Measured with immunoSEQ multiplex PCR; TCRdb has only the in-frame clones, and not every one. The sample shows about 160,000 clones, roughly four fifths of them seen only once. The clonotype was recovered from a human donor in a cohort sampled during active COVID-19. The specimen was peripheral blood.

The CDR3 bases are TGCGCCAGCAGCGCCGACAGCCGCGTTCAGCCCCAGCATTTT. This sequence encodes CASSADSRVQPQHF. The chain carries TRBV10-2 and TRBJ1-5; TRBD1 is a possible D gene (5 bases). The V and J ends lost 6 bases and 6 bases respectively, with 15 bases between them. Germline V gene lookup returns CDR1 WSHSY and CDR2 SAAADI. The CDR3 loop spans 14 amino acids.